Reported below is one T cell receptor beta chain. The data stem from a study of identifying expanded T cells in peripheral blood. During the collection period, no donor immune events like infections were recorded. Profiled with immunoSEQ multiplex PCR; TCRdb holds only in-frame clones, not every one. The profile shows some 65,000 clones, approximately 80% of them singletons. Germline V lookup: CDR1 SNHLY, CDR2 FYNNEI. Unmatched junction bases numbered 1, after V lost 4 bases and J lost 7 bases. The CDR3 is 13 amino acids. The clonotype was recovered from a person aged 18-70 years in good health. V is TRBV2 and J is TRBJ2-1; TRBD1 matches at 10 bases. The sequenced sample was blood. CDR3 protein: CASSGTGGNEQFF. The CDR3 DNA follows: TGTGCCAGCAGTGGGACAGGGGGAAATGAGCAGTTCTTC.